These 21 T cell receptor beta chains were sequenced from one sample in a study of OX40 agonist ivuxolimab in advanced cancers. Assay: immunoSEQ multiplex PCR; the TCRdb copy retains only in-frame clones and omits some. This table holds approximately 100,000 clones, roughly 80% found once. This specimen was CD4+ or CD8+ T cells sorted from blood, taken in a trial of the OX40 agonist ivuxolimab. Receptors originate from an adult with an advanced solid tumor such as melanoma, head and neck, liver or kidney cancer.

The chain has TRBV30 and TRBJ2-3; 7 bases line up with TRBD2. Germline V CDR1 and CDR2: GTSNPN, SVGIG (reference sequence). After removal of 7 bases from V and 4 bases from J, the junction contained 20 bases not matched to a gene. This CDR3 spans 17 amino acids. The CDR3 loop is CASSGPWGGEGPDTQYF. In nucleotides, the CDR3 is TGTGCCTCCTCCGGCCCGTGGGGGGGGGAGGGCCCAGATACGCAGTATTTT.

The CDR3 region is CASSVRPTGSYEQYF. CDR3 sequence (DNA): TGTGCCAGCAGCGTACGCCCCACCGGGTCCTACGAGCAGTACTTC. V is TRBV9 and J is TRBJ2-7; D gene uncertain. Trimming took 1 base from V and 1 from J, leaving 12 bases between them. CDR3 length: 15 amino acids. Germline CDR1 SGDLS, CDR2 YYNGEE.

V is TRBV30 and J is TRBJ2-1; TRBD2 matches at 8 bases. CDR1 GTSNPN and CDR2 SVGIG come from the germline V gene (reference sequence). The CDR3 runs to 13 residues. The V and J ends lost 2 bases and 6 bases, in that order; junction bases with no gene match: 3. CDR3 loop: CAWSPGGLNEQFF. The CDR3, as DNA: TGTGCCTGGAGTCCGGGGGGGCTCAATGAGCAGTTCTTC. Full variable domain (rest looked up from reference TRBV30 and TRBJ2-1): SQTIHQWPATLVQPVGSPLSLECTVEGTSNPNLYWYRQAAGRGLQLLFYSVGIGQISSEVPQNLSASRPQDRQFILSSKKLLLSDSGFYLCAWSPGGLNEQFFGPGTRLTVL.

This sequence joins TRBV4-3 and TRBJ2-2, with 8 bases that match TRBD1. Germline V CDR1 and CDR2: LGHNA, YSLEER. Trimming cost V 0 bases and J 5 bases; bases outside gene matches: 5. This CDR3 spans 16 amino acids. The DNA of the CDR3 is TGCGCCAGCAGCCAAGACAGCCAGGGGGCTACCGGGGAGCTGTTTTTT. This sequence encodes CASSQDSQGATGELFF.

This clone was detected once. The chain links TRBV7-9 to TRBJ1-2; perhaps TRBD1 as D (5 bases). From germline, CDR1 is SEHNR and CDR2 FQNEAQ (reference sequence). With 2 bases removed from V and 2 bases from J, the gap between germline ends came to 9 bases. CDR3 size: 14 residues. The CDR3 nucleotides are TGTGCCAGCAGCTTACCCGGGGGAAACTATGGCTACACCTTC. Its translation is CASSLPGGNYGYTF. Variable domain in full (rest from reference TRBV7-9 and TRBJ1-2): DTGVSQNPRHKITKRGQNVTFRCDPISEHNRLYWYRQTLGQGPEFLTYFQNEAQLEKSRLLSDRFSAERPKGSFSTLEIQRTEQGDSAMYLCASSLPGGNYGYTFGSGTRLTVV.

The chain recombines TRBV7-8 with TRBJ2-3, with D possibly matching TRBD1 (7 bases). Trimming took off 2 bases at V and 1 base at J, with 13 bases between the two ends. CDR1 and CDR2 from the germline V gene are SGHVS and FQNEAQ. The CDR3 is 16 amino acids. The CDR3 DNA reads TGTGCCAGCAGCTTAAGAGGCGGGACAGGCACAGATACGCAGTATTTT. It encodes CASSLRGGTGTDTQYF.

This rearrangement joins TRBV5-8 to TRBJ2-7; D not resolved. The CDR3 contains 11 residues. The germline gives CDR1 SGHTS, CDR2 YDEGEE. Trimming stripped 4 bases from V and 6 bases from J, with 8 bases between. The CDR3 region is CASSPSPEQYF. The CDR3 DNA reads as TGTGCCAGCAGCCCCAGCCCCGAGCAGTACTTC.

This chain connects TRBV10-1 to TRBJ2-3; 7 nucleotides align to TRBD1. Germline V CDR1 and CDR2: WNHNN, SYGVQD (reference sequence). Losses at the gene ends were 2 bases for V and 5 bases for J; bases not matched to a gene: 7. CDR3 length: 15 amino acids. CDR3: CASSERQGEGDTQYF. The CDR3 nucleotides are TGCGCCAGCAGTGAGAGGCAGGGGGAAGGAGATACGCAGTATTTT.

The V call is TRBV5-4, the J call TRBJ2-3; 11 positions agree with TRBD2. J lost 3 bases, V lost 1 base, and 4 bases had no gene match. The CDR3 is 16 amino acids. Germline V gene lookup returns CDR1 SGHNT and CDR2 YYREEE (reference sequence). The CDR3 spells CASSLRASGRTDTQYF. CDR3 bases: TGTGCCAGCAGCTTGAGGGCTAGCGGGAGGACAGATACGCAGTATTTT. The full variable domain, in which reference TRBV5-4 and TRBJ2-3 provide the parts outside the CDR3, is ETGVTQSPTHLIKTRGQQVTLRCSSQSGHNTVSWYQQALGQGPQFIFQYYREEENGRGNFPPRFSGLQFPNYSSELNVNALELDDSALYLCASSLRASGRTDTQYFGPGTRLTVL.

The CDR3 loop is CASSPYGKAGYLSYNEQFF. CDR3 coding DNA: TGTGCCAGCAGCCCTTACGGCAAAGCGGGGTACCTATCCTACAATGAGCAGTTCTTC. The genes are TRBV7-3 and TRBJ2-1, with 7 bases identical to TRBD2. The germline V gene has CDR1 SGHTA and CDR2 FQGTGA. The CDR3 loop spans 19 amino acids. V lost 5 bases to trimming and J lost 1 base; unmatched junction nucleotides: 17.

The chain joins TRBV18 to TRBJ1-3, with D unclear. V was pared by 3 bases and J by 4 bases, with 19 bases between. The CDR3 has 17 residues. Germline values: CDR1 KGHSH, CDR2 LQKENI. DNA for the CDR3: TGTGCCAGCTCACCTCCTATTCAGAAACAGAGGGGAAACACCATATATTTT. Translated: CASSPPIQKQRGNTIYF.

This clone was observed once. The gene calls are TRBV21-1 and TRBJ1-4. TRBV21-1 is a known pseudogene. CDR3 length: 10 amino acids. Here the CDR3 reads CAGKVEKLFF. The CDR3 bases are TGTGCCGGTAAGGTGGAAAAACTGTTTTTT.

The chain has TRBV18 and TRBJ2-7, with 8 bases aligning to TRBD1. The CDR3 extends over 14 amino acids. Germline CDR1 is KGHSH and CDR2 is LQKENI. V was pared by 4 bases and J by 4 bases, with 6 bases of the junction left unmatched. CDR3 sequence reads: CASSRSGGGYEQYF. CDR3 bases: TGTGCCAGCTCACGATCAGGGGGCGGGTACGAGCAGTACTTC. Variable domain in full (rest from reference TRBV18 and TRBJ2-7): NAGVMQNPRHLVRRRGQEARLRCSPMKGHSHVYWYRQLPEEGLKFMVYLQKENIIDESGMPKERFSAEFPKEGPSILRIQQVVRGDSAAYFCASSRSGGGYEQYFGPGTRLTVT.

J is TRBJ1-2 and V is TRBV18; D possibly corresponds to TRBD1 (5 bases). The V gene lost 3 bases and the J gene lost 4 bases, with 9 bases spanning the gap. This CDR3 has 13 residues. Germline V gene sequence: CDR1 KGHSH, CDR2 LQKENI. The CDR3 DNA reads TGTGCCAGCTCACCGGGGGAGGTCTATGGCTACACCTTC. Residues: CASSPGEVYGYTF.

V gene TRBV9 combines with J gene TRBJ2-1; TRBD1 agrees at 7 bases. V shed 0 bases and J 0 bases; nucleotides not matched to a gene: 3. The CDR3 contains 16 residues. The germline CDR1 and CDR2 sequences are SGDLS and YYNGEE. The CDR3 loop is CASSVEGAVSYNEQFF. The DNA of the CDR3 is TGTGCCAGCAGCGTAGAGGGGGCGGTCTCCTACAATGAGCAGTTCTTC.

The CDR3 region has the DNA TGCAGCGTTGAGAGGGGATCACAAGCTTTCTTT. This codes for CSVERGSQAFF. This chain connects TRBV29-1 to TRBJ1-1; a weak D match, TRBD1 (5 bases). The CDR3 spans 11 residues. V lost 3 bases and J lost 9, with 11 bases in between. CDR1 SQVTM and CDR2 ANQGSEA come from the germline V gene.

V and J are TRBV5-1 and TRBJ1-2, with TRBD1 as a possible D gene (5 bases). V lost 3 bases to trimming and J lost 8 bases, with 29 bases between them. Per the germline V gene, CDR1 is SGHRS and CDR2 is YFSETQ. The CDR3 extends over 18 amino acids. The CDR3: CASSSGYAQAAPSGGYTF. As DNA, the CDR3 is TGCGCCAGCAGCTCGGGGTACGCACAGGCGGCGCCATCGGGGGGCTACACCTTC.

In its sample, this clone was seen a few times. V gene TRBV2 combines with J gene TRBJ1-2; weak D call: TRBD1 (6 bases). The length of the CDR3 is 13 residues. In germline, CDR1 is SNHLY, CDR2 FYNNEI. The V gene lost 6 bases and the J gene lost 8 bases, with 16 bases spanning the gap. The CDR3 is CASRTGRKEGYTF. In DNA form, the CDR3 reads TGTGCCAGCAGAACAGGGAGAAAGGAGGGCTACACCTTC.

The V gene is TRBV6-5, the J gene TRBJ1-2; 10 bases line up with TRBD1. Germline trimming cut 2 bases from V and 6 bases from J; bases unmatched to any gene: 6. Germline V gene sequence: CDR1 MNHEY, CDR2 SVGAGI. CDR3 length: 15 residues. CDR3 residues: CASSYLPGTGDGYTF. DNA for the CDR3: TGTGCCAGCAGTTACCTTCCCGGGACAGGGGATGGCTACACCTTC.

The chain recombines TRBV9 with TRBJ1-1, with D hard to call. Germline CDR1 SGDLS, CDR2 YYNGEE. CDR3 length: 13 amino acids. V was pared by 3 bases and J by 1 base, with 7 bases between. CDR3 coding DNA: TGTGCCAGCAGCGCCACACAGAACACTGAAGCTTTCTTT. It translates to CASSATQNTEAFF.

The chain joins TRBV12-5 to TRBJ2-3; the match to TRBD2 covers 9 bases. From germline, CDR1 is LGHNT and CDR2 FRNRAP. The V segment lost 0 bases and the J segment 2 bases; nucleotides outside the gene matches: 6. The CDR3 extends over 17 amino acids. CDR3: CASGLVLSGRHTDTQYF. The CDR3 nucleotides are TGTGCTAGTGGTTTGGTTCTGAGCGGGAGGCACACAGATACGCAGTATTTT.